This T cell receptor (beta chain) comes out of a study of cytomegalovirus exposure and HLA in healthy donors. Study-level findings and limits: Based on reports, TCR beta sequences accurately predicted HLA-A and HLA-B alleles for most subjects. A later examination showed that TCR association rates differed by HLA locus, with DRB1 most and HLA-C fewest.

Healthy bone marrow donors formed the donor group. Regarding this clone: What it recognizes is unknown.

PCR was performed using 60 Vbeta and 13 Jbeta primers. Per the authors' pipeline: Unique TCR beta chains totaled some 80 million in a later count, with 8.5 million to 12 million of them shared. Using immunoSEQ multiplex PCR, the repertoire was profiled, and TCRdb retains in-frame clones only, with some absent. V and J calls and clone size are those listed in that table; D and trimming were worked out from the DNA. Its clone listing holds tens of thousands of clones. Sequencing was carried out using PBMCs. This sequence was found in a man between 45 and 60 years old in good health and CMV-seropositive.

This CDR3 reads CASSPRPGQVNTEAFF. The CDR3 nucleotides read TGTGCCAGCAGCCCCAGGCCGGGACAGGTGAACACTGAAGCTTTCTTT. The J gene is TRBJ1-1, the V gene TRBV7-8; 8 nucleotides agree with TRBD1. CDR1 SGHVS and CDR2 FQNEAQ come from the germline V gene. This CDR3 contains 16 residues. The trim removed 5 bases at V and 0 bases at J, leaving 8 bases unmatched.